The 31 T cell receptor beta chains presented below share a single source sample, sequenced in a study of T cells after yellow fever vaccination. TCRdb reprocessed the 5' RACE reads with MiXCR, giving one entry per CDR3 protein. The sample has around 340,000 distinct CDR3 sequences; around an eighth are singletons. The sample consisted of CD4+ T cells sorted from PBMCs, taken 15 days after the yellow fever booster vaccination. The receptors were gathered from a man between 18 and 35 years old who received the YFV17D yellow fever vaccine.

This clonotype was detected only a few times. This chain connects TRBV7-7 to TRBJ1-3, with 7 bases fitting TRBD1. The CDR3 runs 13 residues. Germline V CDR1 and CDR2: SSHAT, FNYEAQ (reference sequence). The CDR3 coding sequence is TGTGCTGCGGGGGGACAGACTGGAAACACCATATATTTT. Translating it yields CAAGGQTGNTIYF. Full variable domain (outside the CDR3, taken from reference TRBV7-7 and TRBJ1-3): GAGVSQSPRYKVTKRGQDVTLRCDPISSHATLYWYQQALGQGPEFLTYFNYEAQPDKSGLPSDRFSAERPEGSISTLTIQRTEQRDSAMYRCAAGGQTGNTIYFGEGSWLTVV.

V usage is TRBV5-1 and J usage is TRBJ2-3; D may match TRBD1 or TRBD2 (5 bases each). V lost 4 bases and J lost 2, with 14 bases in between. Germline-derived CDR1 and CDR2 are SGHRS and YFSETQ. This CDR3 has 15 residues. The CDR3 reads CASSRGDQTTDTQYF. As DNA, the CDR3 is TGCGCCAGCAGCAGAGGGGACCAGACCACAGATACGCAGTATTTT.

This clonotype appeared a few times. CDR3: CASSQEGSTDTQYF. CDR3 DNA: TGTGCCAGCAGCCAAGAGGGCAGCACAGATACGCAGTATTTT. The chain employs TRBV4-2 and TRBJ2-3; D ambiguous. Germline-derived CDR1 and CDR2 are LGHNA and YNFKEQ. This CDR3 region has 14 residues. V lost 0 bases and J 0 bases, leaving 4 bases between the germline ends.

This clonotype was recorded at least ten times. The chain joins TRBV5-1 to TRBJ1-2; TRBD1 matches at 12 bases. The CDR3 consists of 20 residues. J was trimmed by 0 bases and V by 4 bases; bases with no gene match: 16. Germline-derived CDR1 and CDR2 are SGHRS and YFSETQ. In nucleotides, the CDR3 is TGCGCCAGCAGCGATACATACCCCGGGACAGGGGGCGCCCCTAACTATGGCTACACCTTC. This codes for CASSDTYPGTGGAPNYGYTF. The entire variable domain, with the rest obtained from reference TRBV5-1 and TRBJ1-2, is as follows: KAGVTQTPRYLIKTRGQQVTLSCSPISGHRSVSWYQQTPGQGLQFLFEYFSETQRNKGNFPGRFSGRQFSNSRSEMNVSTLELGDSALYLCASSDTYPGTGGAPNYGYTFGSGTRLTVV.

The chain carries TRBV6-2 or TRBV6-3 and TRBJ1-2; TRBD1 matches at 12 bases. V trimming: 2 bases; J trimming: 6 bases; junction bases outside the gene matches: 7. The CDR3 covers 16 residues. Germline-derived CDR1 and CDR2 are MNHEY and SVGEGT. This CDR3 reads CASSYPTGTGGDGYTF. In nucleotides, the CDR3 is TGTGCCAGCAGTTACCCGACCGGGACAGGGGGCGATGGCTACACCTTC.

In this sample, this clonotype turned up a few times. The chain couples TRBV2 to TRBJ1-2, with TRBD1 matching 8 bases. Germline V CDR1 and CDR2: SNHLY, FYNNEI. The CDR3 spans 14 residues. V was clipped by 10 bases and J by 3 bases; unmatched bases: 10. DNA for the CDR3: TGTGCCACAGGGACAGGACATGGGGACTATGGCTACACCTTC. This codes for CATGTGHGDYGYTF.

This clonotype occurred a few times. As DNA, the CDR3 is TGTGCCAGCAGCCGCGACGGGCTGAACACTGAAGCTTTCTTT. It specifies CASSRDGLNTEAFF. This rearrangement joins TRBV3-1 to TRBJ1-1; unclear D gene. V was trimmed by 4 bases and J by 0 bases, leaving 9 bases between them. The CDR3 has 14 residues. From germline, CDR1 is LGHDT and CDR2 YNNKEL (reference sequence). Filled out from reference TRBV3-1 and TRBJ1-1, the complete variable domain reads DTAVSQTPKYLVTQMGNDKSIKCEQNLGHDTMYWYKQDSKKFLKIMFSYNNKELIINETVPNRFSPKSPDKAHLNLHINSLELGDSAVYFCASSRDGLNTEAFFGQGTRLTVV.

This clonotype was found a few times. V usage is TRBV5-1 and J usage is TRBJ2-6; 7 bases agree with TRBD2. After removal of 7 bases from V and 1 base from J, the junction contained 2 bases not matched to a gene. CDR1 and CDR2 from the germline V gene are SGHRS and YFSETQ. This CDR3 region has 14 residues. The CDR3 spells CASGGGSGANVLTF. The CDR3 nucleotides are TGCGCCAGCGGCGGGGGTTCTGGGGCCAACGTCCTGACTTTC.

This clonotype was detected many times. This rearrangement joins TRBV5-5 to TRBJ2-3; D gene ambiguous. The CDR3 totals 14 residues. Deletions cut 3 bases from V and 0 bases from J, with 8 bases between. Germline V gives CDR1 SGHKS, CDR2 YYEKEE (reference sequence). CDR3 region: CASSSDGSTDTQYF. The CDR3 nucleotides read TGTGCCAGCAGCTCGGACGGTAGCACAGATACGCAGTATTTT.

This clonotype was recorded a few times. V usage is TRBV21-1 and J usage is TRBJ2-7; TRBD1 reflects the table's D call only, with no check against the DNA. TRBV21-1 is labeled a pseudogene. The CDR3 runs to 14 residues. The CDR3 DNA is TGTGCCAGCAGCAACGGGACAGGGGGCTACGAGCAGTACGTC. It specifies CASSNGTGGYEQYV.

A few counts support this clonotype. This chain uses TRBV11-2 with TRBJ2-2; unclear D gene. V gave up 5 bases and J gave up 4 bases, with 8 bases separating them. There are 13 residues in the CDR3. CDR1 and CDR2 from the germline V gene are SGHAT and FQNNGV. CDR3 residues: CASSRDLTGELFF. For the CDR3, the DNA is TGTGCCAGCAGCCGAGACCTCACCGGGGAGCTGTTTTTT.

This clonotype was detected many times. This chain uses TRBV6-5 with TRBJ1-1; the D gene is possibly TRBD1 (5 bases). V shed 6 bases and J shed 4 bases, with 6 bases lying between them. The germline V gene has CDR1 MNHEY and CDR2 SVGAGI. CDR3 length: 11 residues. DNA of the CDR3: TGTGCCAGCAGCCAGGGCACTGAAGCTTTCTTT. It specifies CASSQGTEAFF.

This clonotype was detected only a few times. This chain links TRBV7-9 with TRBJ2-2; D may be TRBD2 (6 bases). Germline V gene data show CDR1 as SEHNR and CDR2 as FQNEAQ (reference sequence). V was clipped by 0 bases and J by 1 base, with 6 bases between them. The CDR3 is 15 residues long. The CDR3, as DNA: TGTGCCAGCAGCTTAGCCGGGAGGAACACCGGGGAGCTGTTTTTT. Protein product: CASSLAGRNTGELFF.

The CDR3 DNA reads as TGTGCCATCCTCGAGGGACGCACTGAAGCTTTCTTT. As protein: CAILEGRTEAFF. The chain combines TRBV12-3 or TRBV12-4 with TRBJ1-1, with D maybe TRBD1 (5 bases). With 10 bases removed from V and 4 bases from J, the gap between germline ends came to 13 bases. This CDR3 region has 12 residues.

This clonotype was seen only a few times. The chain carries TRBV7-2 and TRBJ2-1; a possible D gene is TRBD2 (6 bases). V was cut by 5 bases and J by 9 bases, with 20 bases left in between. Germline CDR1 and CDR2: SGHTA and FQGNSA. The CDR3 totals 15 residues. The CDR3 DNA reads TGTGCCAGCAGCCCTACCGGAAGGGGAGGTGGTGAGCAGTTCTTC. Its translation is CASSPTGRGGGEQFF.

The chain combines TRBV2 with TRBJ2-7, with D uncertain. V was shortened by 2 bases and J by 1 base, with 6 bases between the two germline ends. The germline V gene encodes CDR1 SNHLY and CDR2 FYNNEI. CDR3 size: 13 residues. For the CDR3, the DNA is TGTGCCAGCAGTGAATCTAGGTCCTACGAGCAGTACGTC. As protein: CASSESRSYEQYV.

This chain connects TRBV11-2 to TRBJ2-7; D may correspond to TRBD1 or TRBD2 (5 bases each). The V and J ends lost 1 base and 9 bases respectively, with 13 bases between them. The germline CDR1 and CDR2 sequences are SGHAT and FQNNGV. CDR3 length equals 13 residues. The CDR3: CASSLGFGTGQYV. DNA of the CDR3: TGTGCCAGCAGCTTAGGTTTCGGGACCGGGCAGTACGTC.

This clonotype was found many times. J is TRBJ1-6 and V is TRBV6-5; 8 bases line up with TRBD1. CDR1 and CDR2 (germline): MNHEY, SVGAGI. The CDR3 is made up of 17 amino acids. V lost 5 bases and J lost 4; bases outside the gene matches: 10. In DNA form, the CDR3 reads TGTGCCAGCAGTGAATTTCGACAGGGGCTTTATAATTCACCCCTCCACTTT. Protein product: CASSEFRQGLYNSPLHF.

This clonotype was seen a few times. V is TRBV5-1 and J is TRBJ2-3; 7 nucleotides align to TRBD2. The V segment lost 4 bases and the J segment 0 bases; nucleotides outside the gene matches: 5. Germline CDR1 reads SGHRS; CDR2 reads YFSETQ. CDR3 length equals 15 residues. The CDR3 is CASSQDGGSTDTQYF. The CDR3 region has the DNA TGCGCCAGCAGCCAGGACGGGGGGAGCACAGATACGCAGTATTTT.

In its sample, this clonotype was seen many times. The chain uses TRBV4-1 and TRBJ2-1; tentative D call: TRBD2 (6 bases). CDR3 length: 15 amino acids. Trimming removed 2 bases at V and 0 bases at J, with 8 bases between. Germline assignment: CDR1 MGHRA and CDR2 YSYEKL. The DNA for the CDR3 is TGCGCCAGCAGCCAAAGGGGAGGCTCCTACAATGAGCAGTTCTTC. Translating gives CASSQRGGSYNEQFF.

The gene calls are TRBV6-1 and TRBJ1-3; no reliable D call. Looked up from germline, CDR1 is MNHNS and CDR2 is SASEGT. Between the trimmed V and J ends, which lost 7 bases and 6 bases, there was a span of 10 bases. The CDR3 spans 12 residues. DNA for the CDR3: TGTGCCAGCACTCGACTCCTAAACACCATATATTTT. Protein product: CASTRLLNTIYF.

This clonotype was seen a handful of times. The chain carries TRBV20-1 and TRBJ2-5, with D uncertain. The germline V gene has CDR1 DFQATT and CDR2 SNEGSKA (reference sequence). This CDR3 is 14 amino acids long. V was shortened by 3 bases and J by 0 bases, with 11 bases between the two germline ends. The CDR3 DNA follows: TGCAGTGCTAGTGGCCGTCAGAACCAAGAGACCCAGTACTTC. It codes for CSASGRQNQETQYF.

The chain joins TRBV4-1 to TRBJ2-5; D is perhaps TRBD1 (6 bases). This CDR3 contains 16 residues. Trimming pared 0 bases from V and 1 base from J, leaving 12 bases between. Germline CDR1 is MGHRA and CDR2 is YSYEKL. CDR3 loop: CASSQEGAWGQETQYF. In nucleotides, the CDR3 is TGCGCCAGCAGCCAAGAGGGGGCTTGGGGCCAAGAGACCCAGTACTTC.

This clonotype occurred a few times. The chain carries TRBV7-9 and TRBJ1-2; 7 nucleotides align to TRBD1. The germline gives CDR1 SEHNR, CDR2 FQNEAQ (reference sequence). V shed 5 bases and J 5 bases; nucleotides not matched to a gene: 8. The CDR3 spans 14 residues. The CDR3: CASSPGGTEYGYTF. The CDR3 DNA sequence: TGTGCCAGCAGCCCAGGAGGGACAGAATATGGCTACACCTTC. The variable domain in full, completed from reference TRBV7-9 and TRBJ1-2, reads DTGVSQNPRHKITKRGQNVTFRCDPISEHNRLYWYRQTLGQGPEFLTYFQNEAQLEKSRLLSDRFSAERPKGSFSTLEIQRTEQGDSAMYLCASSPGGTEYGYTFGSGTRLTVV.

This clonotype was seen only a few times. This chain links TRBV7-3 with TRBJ2-1, with TRBD1 matching over 7 bases. V dropped 4 bases and J dropped 5; count of bases not matched to a gene: 8. CDR3 length equals 15 residues. Per germline, CDR1 SGHTA and CDR2 FQGTGA. The CDR3 spells CASSSQGVPNNEQFF. CDR3 DNA sequence: TGTGCCAGCAGCTCTCAGGGGGTCCCGAACAATGAGCAGTTCTTC. The whole variable domain, filled in from reference TRBV7-3 and TRBJ2-1, reads GAGVSQTPSNKVTEKGKYVELRCDPISGHTALYWYRQSLGQGPEFLIYFQGTGAADDSGLPNDRFFAVRPEGSVSTLKIQRTERGDSAVYLCASSSQGVPNNEQFFGPGTRLTVL.

This clonotype was picked up a small number of times. The chain uses TRBV2 and TRBJ2-1; D possibly corresponds to TRBD2 (5 bases). The CDR3 extends over 16 amino acids. Trimming stripped 2 bases from V and 8 bases from J, with 19 bases between. Germline V gene lookup returns CDR1 SNHLY and CDR2 FYNNEI. The CDR3 here is CASSERGGNLIHEQFF. For the CDR3, the DNA is TGTGCCAGCAGTGAAAGAGGAGGCAATCTCATCCATGAGCAGTTCTTC.

The V and J genes are TRBV23-1 and TRBJ1-1; the D gene is possibly TRBD1 (6 bases). TRBV23-1 is annotated as an ORF whose role is uncertain. Trimming removed 7 bases at V and 4 bases at J, with 19 bases between. This CDR3 contains 15 residues. CDR3 sequence (DNA): TGCGCCAGCATCAACAGGGCACAGTTGCGCACTGAAGCTTTCTTT. Translating gives CASINRAQLRTEAFF.

This chain joins TRBV20-1 and TRBJ2-3; tentative D call: TRBD2 (6 bases). CDR1 is DFQATT, CDR2 SNEGSKA, per germline (reference sequence). CDR3 length: 13 amino acids. Trimming stripped 3 bases from V and 3 bases from J, with 10 bases between. The CDR3 coding sequence is TGCAGTGCTAGTCGAGGGAGGACAGATACGCAGTATTTT. Its protein product is CSASRGRTDTQYF.

V usage is TRBV20-1 and J usage is TRBJ1-2, with D tentatively TRBD1 (5 bases). Trimming took 4 bases from V and 6 from J, leaving 12 bases between them. Germline values: CDR1 DFQATT, CDR2 SNEGSKA (reference sequence). CDR3 length: 12 residues. The CDR3 nucleotides read TGCAGTGCTACCCCAGGGAGCCATGGCTACACCTTC. Translated, it gives CSATPGSHGYTF.

This clonotype was observed at least ten times. V is TRBV6-5 and J is TRBJ2-5; 9 bases align to TRBD2. Per germline, CDR1 MNHEY and CDR2 SVGAGI. CDR3 length equals 14 residues. Trimming took 6 bases from V and 7 from J; bases not matched to a gene: 9. CDR3 nucleotide sequence: TGTGCCAGCAGCCCGGGACTAGCCCACCGGACCCAGTACTTC. Its protein is CASSPGLAHRTQYF.

This sequence joins TRBV10-3 and TRBJ2-3; possible D gene TRBD1, 6 bases. Germline CDR1 ENHRY, CDR2 SYGVKD. There are 13 residues in the CDR3. The V and J ends lost 3 bases and 6 bases respectively, with 10 bases between them. The CDR3 region is CAISDGQGDTQYF. In DNA form, the CDR3 reads TGTGCCATCAGTGATGGTCAGGGGGATACGCAGTATTTT.